Here is one T cell receptor beta chain with its context. No cognate antigen has been identified for it. Base qualities are not at hand, and no much larger clone is one base apart. These data belong to a study of CD8 T cells in Susac syndrome (dated by TCRdb to between 2017 and 2020). Notes on the research overall: Repertoire sequencing was used to test whether CD8+ T cell activation and differentiation in Susac syndrome was antigen driven.

RNA was extracted using the RNeasy kit, and roughly 0.45 to 1 microgram was reverse transcribed with random hexamers. TCR beta CDR3 regions were amplified with the immunoSEQ multiplex PCR assay covering 54 Vbeta and 13 Jbeta segments. Bias from PCR amplification was corrected by using a synthetic template baseline for primer optimization and for computational correction. On the authors' methods: Only productive sequences were kept, with reads annotated to V, D and J genes according to IMGT and analyzed in immunoSEQ Analyzer. To calculate clonality, Shannon entropy was normalized by log2 of the number of productive unique sequences and then subtracted from one. For each patient and control, public and private clones were evaluated among the 100 most prevalent clones. Susac-specific clones were defined as absent from healthy and MS cohorts, about 1,000 published viral clones and other ImmuneACCESS disease sequences. TCRdb applied fastp at Q25 and MiXCR to the public reads, then kept only in-frame beta chains. Rows with one shared CDR3 protein collapse into an entry with the most common genes and DNA. The V and J calls here are based on TCRdb, not the publication. The sample table holds roughly 120,000 distinct CDR3 sequences, of which about 92% were seen once. Jointly, the top ten make up just under 0.095% of the sample.

Peripheral blood CD8+ and CD4+ T cells from healthy donors, Susac syndrome patients and multiple sclerosis patients were profiled using high-throughput TCR beta sequencing. The multiple sclerosis controls were treatment-naive patients whose relapsing-remitting disease, either stable or active, fulfilled the revised McDonald criteria. CD8+ TEMRA cells were enriched by FACS, while bulk CD8+ and CD4+ T cells were purified by magnetic negative isolation. Blood was drawn into EDTA tubes, processed within 24 hours, and PBMCs were isolated by density gradient centrifugation. PBMCs destined for TCR sequencing were cryopreserved in liquid nitrogen and later thawed in a 37 °C water bath. The sorted or isolated CD4+, CD8+ and CD8+ TEMRA cells had a purity of 90% or higher. Overall results and qualifications from the work: The study acknowledged that relatively few individuals were included in the TCR sequencing and HLA analysis.

CDR1 and CDR2, looked up from the germline V gene, are SGHAT and FQNNGV. The CDR3 sequence holds 15 residues, the cysteine and phenylalanine included. CDR3 DNA is the only sequence kept; it has 45 bases, read in frame from the first base. Trimming costs V 1 base and J 9 bases, and their ends lie 19 bases apart. Sequenced sample: CD4+ T cells from PBMCs. Recombination connected TRBV11-2 to TRBJ2-7; the D gene could be TRBD1 or TRBD2, each one agreeing over 5 bases. The receptor was derived from a human donor with multiple sclerosis. The CDR3 here reads CASSLAGGTAGTQYF. The DNA sequence is given as TGTGCCAGCAGCTTAGCAGGTGGGACGGCAGGAACGCAGTACTTC.